This T cell receptor beta chain was documented in a study of blood T cell repertoires in COVID-19 (dated by TCRdb to the early 2020s). Describing the broader study: Collaborator samples came from the United States, Italy and Spain and covered acute and convalescent phases of COVID-19. The prospective study material was composed of cDNA or gDNA derived from T cells, B-cell-depleted T cells, or PBMCs. The dataset comprised deeply sampled blood TCRbeta repertoires from subjects exposed to, actively infected with, or recovered from COVID-19. A freely available public database, intended as a resource for researchers studying the immune response to SARS-CoV-2, is where the repertoires were released. Samples were obtained from the ongoing ImmuneRACE study (first 160 participants) and from over 1,000 subjects provided by 6 global collaborators. Sample metadata almost always included a de-identified subject ID, COVID-19 status, age in years and sex. Where HLA class I and class II types were available, the types were taken from metadata supplied by the sample provider, not from assay-based typing. Study-wide conclusions, independent of this receptor: The amount of clinical and demographic metadata varied by source and participant and was provided uncurated.

Each collaborating institution followed its own protocols to collect whole blood in K2EDTA tubes. For TCRbeta analysis, collaborators shipped samples in one of three forms: frozen whole blood, isolated PBMCs, or DNA extracted from either of those sample types. Comment on this clone: Its cognate antigen has yet to be identified. No qualities accompany the bases; no much larger clone lies one base away.

Reading from cysteine to phenylalanine, the CDR3 counts 20 amino acids. Only CDR3 DNA remains: 60 bases, in frame from the first base. CDR1 MNHEY and CDR2 SMNVEV were looked up in the germline V gene (reference sequence). V and J are truncated by 6 bases and 0 bases respectively, leaving an intervening sequence of 27 bases. TCRbeta CDR3 regions were amplified from genomic DNA by means of the immunoSEQ Assay, a bias-controlled multiplex PCR. On the authors' methods: The number of nucleated cells in each sample was estimated by amplification of reference gene primers within the assay. Sequence reads were collapsed and filtered to measure the absolute abundance of every unique TCRbeta CDR3 rearrangement. For each sample, productive Simpson clonality was calculated as the square root of Simpson's diversity index over productive rearrangements. TCRdb mirrors the immuneACCESS table, restricted to in-frame sequences. Some clones are absent from its copies; in checked studies, under half trace to an unresolved V gene, and the reason for the others is unknown. The V and J calls and clone size are taken from that table; D and trimming were inferred from the DNA. The sample yields roughly 33,000 clones; approximately 86% were counted once. The top ten constitute approximately 6.7% of the sample.

The V and J genes are TRBV27 and TRBJ2-1; 5 matching bases give a weak D call of TRBD2. The receptor comes from a human donor in a cohort sampled during active COVID-19. The sequencing input was peripheral blood. For the CDR3, the sequence is CASSHSSKGLGQSSYNEQFF. The nucleotides read TGTGCCAGCAGCCATTCTAGCAAAGGGCTTGGGCAAAGCTCCTACAATGAGCAGTTCTTC.